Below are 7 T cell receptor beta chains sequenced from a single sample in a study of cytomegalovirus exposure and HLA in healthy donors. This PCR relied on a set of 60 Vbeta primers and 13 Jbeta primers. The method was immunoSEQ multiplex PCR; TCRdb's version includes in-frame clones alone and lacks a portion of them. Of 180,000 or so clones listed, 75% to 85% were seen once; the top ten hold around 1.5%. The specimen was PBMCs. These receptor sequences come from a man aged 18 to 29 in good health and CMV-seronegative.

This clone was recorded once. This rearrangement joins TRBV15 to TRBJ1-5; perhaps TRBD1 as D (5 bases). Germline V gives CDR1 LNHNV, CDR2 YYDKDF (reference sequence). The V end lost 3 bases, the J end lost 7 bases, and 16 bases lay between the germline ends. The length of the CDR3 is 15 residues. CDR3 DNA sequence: TGTGCCACCAGCAGGACGTTCGGGGGTTACCAGCCCCAGCATTTT. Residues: CATSRTFGGYQPQHF.

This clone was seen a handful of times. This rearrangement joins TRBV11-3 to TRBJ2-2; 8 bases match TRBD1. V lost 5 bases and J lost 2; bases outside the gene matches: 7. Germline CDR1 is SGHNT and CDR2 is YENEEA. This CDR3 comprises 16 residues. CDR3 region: CASSPGTGYNTGELFF. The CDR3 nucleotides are TGTGCCAGCAGCCCCGGGACAGGTTACAACACCGGGGAGCTGTTTTTT.

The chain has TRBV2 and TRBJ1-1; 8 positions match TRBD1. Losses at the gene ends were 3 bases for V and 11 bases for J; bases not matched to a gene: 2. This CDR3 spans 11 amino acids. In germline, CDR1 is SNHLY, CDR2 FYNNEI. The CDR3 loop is CASSENRGAFF. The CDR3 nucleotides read TGTGCCAGCAGTGAGAACAGGGGGGCTTTCTTT.

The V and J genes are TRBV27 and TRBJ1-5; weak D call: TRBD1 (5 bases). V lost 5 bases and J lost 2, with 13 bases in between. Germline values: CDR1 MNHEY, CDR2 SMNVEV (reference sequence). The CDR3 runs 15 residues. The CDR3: CASSLDRGGNQPQHF. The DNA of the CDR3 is TGTGCCAGCAGTCTTGACCGGGGGGGCAATCAGCCCCAGCATTTT.

The CDR3 sequence is CAIRSNGLGEQYF. The CDR3, as DNA: TGTGCCATCAGATCGAACGGCCTAGGCGAGCAGTACTTC. V usage is TRBV10-3 and J usage is TRBJ2-7; no clear D. Germline V CDR1 and CDR2: ENHRY, SYGVKD. The CDR3 sequence is 13 residues long. V lost 6 bases and J 6 bases, leaving 15 bases between the germline ends.

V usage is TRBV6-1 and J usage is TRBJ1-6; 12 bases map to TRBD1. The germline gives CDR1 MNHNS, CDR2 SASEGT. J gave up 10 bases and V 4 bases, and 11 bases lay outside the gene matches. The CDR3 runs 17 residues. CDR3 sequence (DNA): TGTGCCAGCAGTGGGGACAGGGGGCACAGTTTAGGGTCACCCCTCCACTTT. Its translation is CASSGDRGHSLGSPLHF.

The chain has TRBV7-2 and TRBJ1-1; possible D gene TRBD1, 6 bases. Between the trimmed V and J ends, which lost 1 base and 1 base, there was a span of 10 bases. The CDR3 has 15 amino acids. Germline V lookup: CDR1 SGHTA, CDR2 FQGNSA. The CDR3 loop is CASSLDGRGNTEAFF. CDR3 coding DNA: TGTGCCAGCAGCTTAGATGGCAGGGGGAACACTGAAGCTTTCTTT.